This entry lists 7 T cell receptor beta chains sequenced from one sample in a study of PD-1 blockade in classical Hodgkin lymphoma. Each patient experienced a relapse that followed autologous stem cell transplantation, and brentuximab vedotin exposure varied. CD4+ T cells were purified from thawed PBMCs by magnetic negative selection. Only in-frame clones appear in the TCRdb table, and some are missing; sequencing was by immunoSEQ multiplex PCR. This sample has about 12,000 clones, with 75% to 90% found just once. The specimen was CD4+ T cells from blood, collected at baseline. The origin of the receptors is a human donor with classical Hodgkin lymphoma.

The genes are TRBV5-1 and TRBJ1-3; D unclear. This CDR3 has 14 residues. The germline gives CDR1 SGHRS, CDR2 YFSETQ. Trimming stripped 1 base from V and 2 bases from J, with 7 bases between. The CDR3 DNA reads TGCGCCAGCAGCTTGTTCGGGGCTGGAAACACCATATATTTT. Amino acid sequence: CASSLFGAGNTIYF. Filled out from reference TRBV5-1 and TRBJ1-3, the complete variable domain reads KAGVTQTPRYLIKTRGQQVTLSCSPISGHRSVSWYQQTPGQGLQFLFEYFSETQRNKGNFPGRFSGRQFSNSRSEMNVSTLELGDSALYLCASSLFGAGNTIYFGEGSWLTVV.

This clone was seen just once. The V gene is TRBV4-1, the J gene TRBJ1-4; the match to TRBD1 covers 8 bases. This CDR3 region has 17 residues. With V trimmed by 4 bases and J by 5 bases, 12 bases remained unmatched. The germline CDR1 and CDR2 sequences are MGHRA and YSYEKL. CDR3 protein: CASSRVDRGIGNEKLFF. In DNA, the CDR3 is TGCGCCAGCAGCCGGGTCGACAGGGGAATAGGGAATGAAAAACTGTTTTTT.

This chain connects TRBV6-5 to TRBJ2-3; tentative D call: TRBD1 (6 bases). Trimming removed 6 bases from V and 2 bases from J, with 12 bases in between. This CDR3 comprises 14 residues. The germline V gene encodes CDR1 MNHEY and CDR2 SVGAGI. This CDR3 reads CASRITGNTDTQYF. The CDR3 coding sequence is TGTGCCAGCAGAATAACAGGGAACACAGATACGCAGTATTTT.

The chain combines TRBV18 with TRBJ2-5, with a weak D call TRBD1 (6 bases). The length of the CDR3 is 14 residues. Trimming took 3 bases from V and 2 from J, leaving 10 bases between them. The germline V gene has CDR1 KGHSH and CDR2 LQKENI. The CDR3 loop is CASSPGQQQETQYF. CDR3 nucleotides: TGTGCCAGCTCACCTGGACAGCAACAAGAGACCCAGTACTTC.

The chain recombines TRBV15 with TRBJ1-3; D gene uncertain. V shed 0 bases and J shed 0 bases, with 9 bases lying between them. Germline CDR1 reads LNHNV; CDR2 reads YYDKDF (reference sequence). The CDR3 has 16 amino acids. Written as DNA, the CDR3 is TGTGCCACCAGCAGAGATCCAAGTAGCTCTGGAAACACCATATATTTT. As protein: CATSRDPSSSGNTIYF.

The J gene is TRBJ2-1, the V gene TRBV5-8; 9 nucleotides agree with TRBD1. The CDR3 is 16 residues long. Germline loops: CDR1 SGHTS, CDR2 YDEGEE. Unmatched junction bases numbered 5, after V lost 0 bases and J lost 4 bases. Here the CDR3 reads CASSLETGQGYNEQFF. The CDR3 DNA is TGTGCCAGCAGCTTGGAAACGGGACAGGGATACAATGAGCAGTTCTTC.

The CDR3 protein is CASSLYQGDYGYTF. In DNA, the CDR3 is TGTGCCAGCAGTTTGTACCAGGGAGACTATGGCTACACCTTC. The chain recombines TRBV28 with TRBJ1-2, with D perhaps matching TRBD1 (5 bases). Trimming shortened V by 3 bases and J by 3 bases, and 11 bases separated the two germline ends. From germline, CDR1 is MDHEN and CDR2 SYDVKM. CDR3 length equals 14 residues.